One and the same sample provided the 8 T cell receptor beta chains below, sequenced in a study of CD8+CD57+ T cells in acquired aplastic anemia. Both TCR beta VDJ combination and CDR3 sequence profiling were carried out. Genomic DNA was the template for this profiling. TCRdb reprocessed the reads via MiXCR and lists one record per CDR3 protein. This sample has hundreds of thousands of distinct CDR3 sequences, with around 72% found just once. What was sequenced was sorted CD4+, CD8+, or CD8+CD57+ T cells (not recorded which) from PBMCs. The receptors derive from a human donor in good health, serving as a control.

This clonotype came up once. The chain links TRBV20-1 to TRBJ1-1, with a tentative D call TRBD1 (6 bases). The CDR3 consists of 17 residues. Germline CDR1 DFQATT, CDR2 SNEGSKA (reference sequence). The V end lost 3 bases, the J end lost 0 bases, and 20 bases lay between the germline ends. CDR3 in amino acids: CSASLGQSYGVNTEAFF. CDR3 bases: TGCAGTGCTAGCCTAGGACAGTCCTACGGGGTGAACACTGAAGCTTTCTTT.

This clonotype was counted many times. The DNA for the CDR3 is TGTGCCAGCAGTGAAGGACAAGACAAAAACATTCAGTACTTC. Amino acids: CASSEGQDKNIQYF. The rearrangement joins TRBV2 to TRBJ2-4; D is unresolved. Looked up from germline, CDR1 is SNHLY and CDR2 is FYNNEI. V lost 1 base to trimming and J lost 3 bases, with 7 bases between them. This CDR3 has 14 residues.

V gene TRBV11-2 combines with J gene TRBJ1-2; 7 bases agree with TRBD1. J was trimmed by 8 bases and V by 5 bases; bases with no gene match: 11. Germline-derived CDR1 and CDR2 are SGHAT and FQNNGV. This CDR3 has 14 amino acids. In nucleotides, the CDR3 is TGTGCCAGCAGCATAGGGGGCGGGTTGGGCGGCTACACCTTC. Translating gives CASSIGGGLGGYTF.

This sequence joins TRBV6-1 and TRBJ1-5; possible D gene TRBD1, 5 bases. The CDR3 contains 10 residues. Trimming stripped 6 bases from V and 14 bases from J, with 11 bases between. Germline V CDR1 and CDR2: MNHNS, SASEGT. The CDR3 nucleotides read TGTGCCAGCAGCTCAGGGCGCGAGCATTTT. This gives the protein CASSSGREHF.

There are many counts of this clonotype. The chain is built from TRBV10-3 and TRBJ2-5; 7 bases are a match to TRBD1. The CDR3 extends over 15 amino acids. Unmatched junction bases numbered 4, after V lost 3 bases and J lost 0 bases. CDR1 is ENHRY and CDR2 is SYGVKD in the germline V gene. CDR3 sequence: CAISEEGGHQETQYF. The CDR3 coding sequence is TGTGCCATCAGTGAAGAAGGGGGCCACCAAGAGACCCAGTACTTC.

This clonotype was counted a single time. In this CDR3 the conserved last residue, phenylalanine or tryptophan, is missing, so a read error is likely. No DNA is shown, since the ends of the CDR3 on it are uncertain; the CDR3 is the one TCRdb lists. The chain employs TRBV7-2 and TRBJ1-1. Germline assignment: CDR1 SGHTA and CDR2 FQGNSA. The CDR3 numbers 13 amino acids, ends counted. The chain's CDR3 is CASSDSGILLQLA.

The rearrangement uses TRBV20-1 and TRBJ1-1; tentatively, D is TRBD1 (5 bases). Germline assignment: CDR1 DFQATT and CDR2 SNEGSKA (reference sequence). V was cut by 5 bases and J by 12 bases, with 19 bases left in between. This CDR3 comprises 12 residues. The CDR3 loop is CSAPDRPGTTFF. The CDR3 nucleotides are TGCAGTGCTCCCGACAGACCCGGGACTACTTTCTTT.

The sample holds a few counts of this clonotype. The chain recombines TRBV19 with TRBJ2-1; either TRBD1 or TRBD2 may fit D (6 bases each). This CDR3 region has 15 residues. Trimming took off 3 bases at V and 8 bases at J, with 17 bases between the two ends. Germline V gene sequence: CDR1 LNHDA, CDR2 SQIVND (reference sequence). The DNA for the CDR3 is TGTGCCAGTAGTATTGGTGCGCGGGACAACGATGAGCAGTTCTTC. It yields the protein CASSIGARDNDEQFF.